This T cell receptor (beta chain) is drawn from a study of blood T cell repertoires in COVID-19. In germline, CDR1 is MDHEN, CDR2 SYDVKM. This CDR3 contains 16 residues. V was clipped by 4 bases and J by 1 base; unmatched bases: 8. In the study's own analysis: Reference gene primers were amplified, and this amplification served to estimate nucleated cell counts. Profiled with immunoSEQ multiplex PCR; TCRdb holds only in-frame clones, not every one. V and J calls and clone size follow that table, whereas D and trimming were derived from the DNA. The sample includes roughly 290,000 clones, approximately 87% of them seen just once.

The sample comprised peripheral blood. This sequence was found in a woman in her forties or fifties who had recovered from COVID-19. The chain has TRBV28 and TRBJ2-7, with 9 bases matching TRBD1. CDR3 region: CASSYAGQGLSYEQYF. CDR3 in DNA: TGTGCCAGCAGTTACGCCGGACAGGGGCTATCCTACGAGCAGTACTTC.